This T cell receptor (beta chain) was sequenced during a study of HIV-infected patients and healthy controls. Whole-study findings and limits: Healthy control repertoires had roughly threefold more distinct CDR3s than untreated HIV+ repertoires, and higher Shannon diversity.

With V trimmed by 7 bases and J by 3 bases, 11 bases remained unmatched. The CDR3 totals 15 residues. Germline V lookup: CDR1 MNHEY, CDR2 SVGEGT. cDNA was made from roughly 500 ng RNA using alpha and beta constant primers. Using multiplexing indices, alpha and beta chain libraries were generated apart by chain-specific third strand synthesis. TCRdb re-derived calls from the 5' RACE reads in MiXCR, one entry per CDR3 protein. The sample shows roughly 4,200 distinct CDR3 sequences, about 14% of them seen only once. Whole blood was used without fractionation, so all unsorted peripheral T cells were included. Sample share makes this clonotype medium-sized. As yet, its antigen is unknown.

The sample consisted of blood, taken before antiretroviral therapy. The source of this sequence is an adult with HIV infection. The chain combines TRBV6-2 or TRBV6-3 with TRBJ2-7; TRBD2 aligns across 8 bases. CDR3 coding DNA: TGTGCCAGCACCGGCCCCGGGAGGGGTTACTACGAGCAGTACTTC. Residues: CASTGPGRGYYEQYF.